A selection of T cell receptor beta chains follows, all from one sample in a study of Graves' ophthalmopathy and Graves' hyperthyroidism. TCRdb reprocessed the multiplex PCR reads with MiXCR, giving one entry per CDR3 protein. The table lists approximately 540,000 distinct CDR3 sequences, 35% to 45% of them singletons. Sequencing was carried out using peripheral blood or thyroid tissue (not recorded which). The origin of the receptors is an adult man with Graves' hyperthyroidism. Both conserved end residues are part of each CDR3. The order of the fields is clone size, J gene, V gene, D gene, CDR3 DNA, CDR3 protein. A D gene is named only where the DNA matches it firmly. Clone size is shown for a subset of rows, as once, few, many or a class of expanded clone.

>NA|TRBJ2-5|TRBV7-9|NA
TGTGCCAGCAGCCAAGTACTAGTACAAGAGTGGTTCTTC
CASSQVLVQEWFF
>many|TRBJ1-2|TRBV2|TRBD1
TGTGCCAGCAGTGAACTGGGACAGGCTCTTATATACGGCTACACCTTC
CASSELGQALIYGYTF
>many|TRBJ1-5|TRBV20-1|NA
TGCAGTGCTAGAGATCTGGGCAGTAGGTCCCATTTT
CSARDLGSRSHF
>NA|TRBJ1-3|TRBV10-3|TRBD1
TGTGCCAGCAGTGACAGGGGCCGAGGGAACACCATATATTTT
CASSDRGRGNTIYF
>NA|TRBJ2-7|TRBV7-3|NA
TGTGCCAGCAGCACCAGGGCTGGCTACGAGCGGTACTTC
CASSTRAGYERYF
>NA|TRBJ2-1|TRBV29-1|NA
TGCAGCGTTCTCGGGACTTCCTACAATGAGCAGTTCTTC
CSVLGTSYNEQFF
>NA|TRBJ1-3|TRBV7-3|TRBD1
TGTGCCAGCAGCTCGCGGGGACAGGGAAACACCATATATTTT
CASSSRGQGNTIYF
>NA|TRBJ2-6|TRBV7-2|NA
TGTGCCAGCAGCGAGAAGCCCTCTGGGGCCAACGTCCTGACTTTC
CASSEKPSGANVLTF
>few|TRBJ2-2|TRBV6-6|TRBD1
TGTGCCAGCAGGACGAACTTAGACAGGGTCACCGGGGAGCTGTTTTTT
CASRTNLDRVTGELFF
>NA|TRBJ2-7|TRBV25-1|NA
TGTGCCAGCAGCGTTGAGGACGAAGAAGCCTACGAGCAGTACTTC
CASSVEDEEAYEQYF
>NA|TRBJ1-2|TRBV7-9|NA
TGTGCCAGCAGGAGAGGACAGCGATATGGCTACACCTTC
CASRRGQRYGYTF
>NA|TRBJ1-3|TRBV7-3|TRBD1
TGTGCCAGCAGCGCCCGGACAGGGTCTAACTATGGCTACACCATATATTTT
CASSARTGSNYGYTIYF
>NA|TRBJ2-5|TRBV2|NA
TGTGCCTGCGAGATGAGGGAGACCCAGTACTTC
CACEMRETQYF
>NA|TRBJ2-7|TRBV20-1|TRBD1
TGCAGTGCTCGCCCCGACAGGGGGGGTTACGAGCAGTACTTC
CSARPDRGGYEQYF
>NA|TRBJ2-5|TRBV24-1|TRBD2
TGTGCCACCAGTGCTGCGGGGGTAGCGGGGGACCAAGAGACCCAGTACTTC
CATSAAGVAGDQETQYF
>many|TRBJ1-5|TRBV4-2|NA
TGTGCCAGCAGCCAAGATCCAGGAATCAATCAGCCCCAGCATTTT
CASSQDPGINQPQHF
>NA|TRBJ2-7|TRBV2|NA
TGTGCCAGCAGAACCAGTTGGGGAGACGAGCAGTACTTC
CASRTSWGDEQYF
>many|TRBJ2-7|TRBV11-2|NA
TGTGCCAGCAGCTCCTTCGGCGCAGCCTACGAGCAGTACTTC
CASSSFGAAYEQYF
>few|TRBJ2-5|TRBV20-1|NA
TGCAGTGCTAGTAGTGGTATCCAAGAGACCCAGTACTTC
CSASSGIQETQYF
>many|TRBJ1-5|TRBV12-5|NA
TGTGCTAGTGGTTTGATCGGCAGGTCGGATCAGCCCCAGCATTTT
CASGLIGRSDQPQHF
>few|TRBJ2-2|TRBV6-5|TRBD1
TGTGCCAGCACCTTATCAGGGGGCGGCGGGGAGCTGTTTTTT
CASTLSGGGGELFF
>NA|TRBJ2-7|TRBV5-5|NA
TGTGCCAGCAGCTGGCGGGGAATCTACGAGCAGTACTTC
CASSWRGIYEQYF
>many|TRBJ1-2|TRBV29-1|TRBD1
TGCAGCGTGCCCGACAGGGGTGGTTATGGCTACACCTTC
CSVPDRGGYGYTF
>NA|TRBJ2-5|TRBV7-9|TRBD2
TGTGCCAGCAGCCTCGAGGGACTAGCCTCGCAGACCCAGTACTTC
CASSLEGLASQTQYF
>many|TRBJ2-7|TRBV19|TRBD1
TGTGCCAGTAGTATCCGACAGGGAATGTCCTACGAGCAGTACTTC
CASSIRQGMSYEQYF
>NA|TRBJ1-4|TRBV13|NA
TGTGCCAGCAGCTTAGGAGGGGGTTTT
CASSLGGGF
>many|TRBJ1-2|TRBV12-3/TRBV12-4|NA
TGTGCCAGCAGGGACGGACATTATGGCTACACCTTC
CASRDGHYGYTF
>NA|TRBJ1-4|TRBV6-6|NA
TGTGCCAGCAGTACTCCCGTAAAACTGTTTTTT
CASSTPVKLFF
>NA|TRBJ1-1|TRBV2|TRBD1
TGTGCCAGCAGTGGACAGGGCGAGAACACTGAAGCTTTCTTT
CASSGQGENTEAFF
>NA|TRBJ2-5|TRBV28|NA
TGTGCCAGCAGTCCCTCGGACGGCTCCAGGACCCAGTACTTC
CASSPSDGSRTQYF
>NA|TRBJ2-5|TRBV10-2|NA
TGCGCCAGCAAGACAGGCAATCCCCGGGAGACCCAGTACTTC
CASKTGNPRETQYF
>many|TRBJ1-5|TRBV19|NA
TGTGCCAGTATACAGGGACGGGGTAGCAATCAGCCCCAGCATTTT
CASIQGRGSNQPQHF
>NA|TRBJ2-5|TRBV10-3|NA
TGTGCCATCAGTGGGGAGCGGACGGATCAGCCCCAGTACTTC
CAISGERTDQPQYF
>many|TRBJ2-5|TRBV6-1|NA
TGTGCCAGCAGTGAAGCGCTTCGTCTGGAGACCCAGTACTTC
CASSEALRLETQYF
>NA|TRBJ2-2|TRBV6-6|NA
TGTGCCAGCACGGGACGGGAGAACACCGGGGAGCTGTTTTTT
CASTGRENTGELFF
>NA|TRBJ1-5|TRBV2|NA
TGTGCCAGCAGCGTAACGACGGTTCAGCCCCAGCATTTT
CASSVTTVQPQHF
>NA|TRBJ1-1|TRBV6-2/TRBV6-3|NA
TGTGCCAGCCACAGCCCGAACACTGAAGCTTTCTTT
CASHSPNTEAFF
>many|TRBJ1-2|TRBV7-9|NA
TGTGCCAGCAGCTTAGAGGGGGAGTGGGACATCCTCTATGGCTACACCTTC
CASSLEGEWDILYGYTF
>many|TRBJ2-2|TRBV20-1|NA
TGCAGTGCTAGGAGGACAGTCACCGGGGAGCTGTTTTTT
CSARRTVTGELFF
>many|TRBJ1-5|TRBV19|TRBD1
TGTGCCAGTAGTATCACAGCAGGGGGGCCCCAGCCCCAGCATTTT
CASSITAGGPQPQHF
>many|TRBJ1-5|TRBV20-1|NA
TGCAGTGCTGGCGGGGCCCTAAATCAGCCCCAGCATTTT
CSAGGALNQPQHF
>many|TRBJ2-7|TRBV11-2|NA
TGTGCCAGCAGCTTAGACTCAGCGGGCCGATACGAGCAGTACTTC
CASSLDSAGRYEQYF
>many|TRBJ1-1|TRBV20-1|NA
TGCAGTGCTAGAGACTGGGGGGGCGACAGGACTGAAGCTTTCTTT
CSARDWGGDRTEAFF
>NA|TRBJ2-5|TRBV15|TRBD1
TGTGCCACCAGCAGGACAGGGGATCAGACCCAGTACTTC
CATSRTGDQTQYF
>many|TRBJ2-2|TRBV19|NA
TGTGCCAGTAGTATGGTGGGTTTCGGGGAGCTGTTTTTT
CASSMVGFGELFF
>many|TRBJ2-7|TRBV29-1|TRBD1
TGCAGCGTTGCCGGGACAGGGGTCGAGCAGTACTTC
CSVAGTGVEQYF
>few|TRBJ1-5|TRBV4-1|TRBD1
TGCGCCAGCAGCCAAGAATTCACAGGGGGCGGCAATCAGCCCCAGCATTTT
CASSQEFTGGGNQPQHF
>many|TRBJ2-2|TRBV25-1|NA
TGTGCCAGCAGTGCGCCGGGTTGGGACACCGGGGAGCTGTTTTTT
CASSAPGWDTGELFF
>many|TRBJ2-6|TRBV5-6|NA
TGTGCCAGCGGACCCGTGGGCTCTGGGGCCAACGTCCTGACTTTC
CASGPVGSGANVLTF
>NA|TRBJ2-7|TRBV20-1|NA
TGCAGTGCTAAAACCCTAAGGGAAAAGAGCTCCTACGAGCAGTACTTC
CSAKTLREKSSYEQYF
>many|TRBJ1-3|TRBV7-2|NA
TGTGCCAGCAGCGGACGGGGGAAAGGCGGTGGAAACACCATATATTTT
CASSGRGKGGGNTIYF
>NA|TRBJ1-4|TRBV7-8|TRBD1
TGTGCCAGCAGCTTTACGGACAGGGGCGAAAAACTGTTTTTT
CASSFTDRGEKLFF
>few|TRBJ2-7|TRBV6-5|TRBD1
TGTGCCAGCAAAAGGACAGGGCCCTCCTACGAGCAGTACTTC
CASKRTGPSYEQYF
>NA|TRBJ2-6|TRBV10-1|TRBD1
TGCGCCAGCAGCCCCGGGACAGCCATGACTTTC
CASSPGTAMTF
>NA|TRBJ2-1|TRBV7-3|TRBD1
TGTGCCAGCAGCCGAGGGGGCATTGAGCAGTTCTTC
CASSRGGIEQFF
>NA|TRBJ2-7|TRBV20-1|TRBD2
TGCAGTGCTAGAGACTCTAGCGGAGACTACAATGAGCAGTACTTC
CSARDSSGDYNEQYF
>NA|TRBJ1-2|TRBV20-1|NA
TGCAGTGCTAGAGATAGGGCTGACTATGGCTACACCTTC
CSARDRADYGYTF